Ten or more counts support the clone carrying this TCR beta chain. The antigen is unknown. A much larger clone lies one base from this, so it may be a read error. Sequencing libraries for TCR beta were prepared with iRepertoire HTBI primers and Arm-PCR of CDR3 regions. TCRdb called the multiplex PCR reads again in MiXCR, with one record for every CDR3 protein. Of approximately 360,000 distinct CDR3 sequences listed, over 9.5% are singletons. Time point in this sample: newly diagnosed GD, antithyroid drugs for less than 3 months. Scientists built the TCR library using RNA that was extracted from PBMCs. These data come from a study of regulatory T cells in long-lasting Graves disease. Across the whole study: The antithyroid drugs taken by newly diagnosed Graves' patients had been used for under 3 months.

Findings and limits, study-wide: New patients shared approximately 930 public clonotypes, fewer than the approximately 3,000 shared by persistent patients. Persistent cases of Graves' showed reduced TCR diversity relative to newly diagnosed patients.

Trimming stripped 6 bases from V and 3 bases from J, with 6 bases between. The CDR3 is 11 amino acids. CDR1 and CDR2 from the germline V gene are SEHNR and FQNEAQ (reference sequence). The same sample was also used in a study of T cells in Graves' hyperthyroidism and ophthalmopathy. In that study: TCR CDR3 regions were first amplified by RT-PCR with HTBI primers.

The sequencing used peripheral blood mononuclear cells (PBMCs), collected at new diagnosis, from a patient treated with antithyroid drugs. The clonotype comes from a young woman with Graves disease. The chain employs TRBV7-9 and TRBJ2-7; D is uncertain. CDR3 region: CASSSNYEQYF. The CDR3 coding sequence is TGTGCCAGCAGTTCGAACTACGAGCAGTACTTC.